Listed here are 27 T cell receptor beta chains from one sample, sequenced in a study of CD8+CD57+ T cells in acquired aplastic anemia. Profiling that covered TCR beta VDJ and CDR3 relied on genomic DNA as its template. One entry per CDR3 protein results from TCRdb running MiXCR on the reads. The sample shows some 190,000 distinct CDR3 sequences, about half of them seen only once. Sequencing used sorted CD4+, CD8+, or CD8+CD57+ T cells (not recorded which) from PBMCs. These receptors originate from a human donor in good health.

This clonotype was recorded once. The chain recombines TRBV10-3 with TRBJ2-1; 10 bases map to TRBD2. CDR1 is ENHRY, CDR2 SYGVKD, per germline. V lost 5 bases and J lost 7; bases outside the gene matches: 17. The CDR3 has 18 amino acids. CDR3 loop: CAISSSLGLAGAGNEQFF. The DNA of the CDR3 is TGTGCCATCAGTAGCAGCTTAGGGCTAGCGGGAGCAGGGAATGAGCAGTTCTTC.

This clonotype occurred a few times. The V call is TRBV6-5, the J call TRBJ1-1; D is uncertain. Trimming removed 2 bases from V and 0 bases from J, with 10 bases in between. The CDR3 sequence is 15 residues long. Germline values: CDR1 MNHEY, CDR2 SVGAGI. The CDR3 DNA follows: TGTGCCAGCAGTTACCGGGCAGGTCTGAACACTGAAGCTTTCTTT. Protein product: CASSYRAGLNTEAFF.

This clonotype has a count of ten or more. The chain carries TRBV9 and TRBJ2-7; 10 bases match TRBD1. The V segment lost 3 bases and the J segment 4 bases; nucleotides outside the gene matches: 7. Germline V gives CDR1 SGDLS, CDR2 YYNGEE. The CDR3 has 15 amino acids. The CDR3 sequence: CASSARDRGVYEQYF. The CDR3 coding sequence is TGTGCCAGCAGCGCCCGGGACAGGGGTGTGTACGAGCAGTACTTC.

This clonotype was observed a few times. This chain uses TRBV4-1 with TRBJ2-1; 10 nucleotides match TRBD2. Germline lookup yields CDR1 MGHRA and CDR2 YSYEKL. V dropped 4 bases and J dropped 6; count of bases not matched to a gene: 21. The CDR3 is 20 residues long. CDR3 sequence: CASSPNRASGSLVGANEQFF. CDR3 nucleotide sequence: TGCGCCAGCAGCCCCAACCGGGCTAGCGGGAGTTTAGTGGGGGCCAATGAGCAGTTCTTC.

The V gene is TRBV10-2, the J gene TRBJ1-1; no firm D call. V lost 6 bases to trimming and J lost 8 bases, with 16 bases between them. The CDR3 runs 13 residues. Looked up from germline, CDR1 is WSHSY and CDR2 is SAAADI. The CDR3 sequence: CASSQQNSLEAFF. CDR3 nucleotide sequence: TGCGCCAGCAGCCAACAGAACAGCTTAGAAGCTTTCTTT.

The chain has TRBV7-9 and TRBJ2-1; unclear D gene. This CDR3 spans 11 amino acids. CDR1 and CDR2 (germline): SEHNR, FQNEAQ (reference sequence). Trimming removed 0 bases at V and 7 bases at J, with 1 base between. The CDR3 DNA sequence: TGTGCCAGCAGCTTAGCGAATGAGCAGTTCTTC. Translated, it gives CASSLANEQFF.

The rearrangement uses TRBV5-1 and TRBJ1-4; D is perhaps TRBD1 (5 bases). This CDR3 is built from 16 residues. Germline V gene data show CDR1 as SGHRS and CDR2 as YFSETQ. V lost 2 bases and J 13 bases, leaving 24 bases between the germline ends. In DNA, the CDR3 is TGCGCCAGCAGCTTTTCCCTGACCCCAGGGAATGAAGGACTGTTTTTT. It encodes CASSFSLTPGNEGLFF.

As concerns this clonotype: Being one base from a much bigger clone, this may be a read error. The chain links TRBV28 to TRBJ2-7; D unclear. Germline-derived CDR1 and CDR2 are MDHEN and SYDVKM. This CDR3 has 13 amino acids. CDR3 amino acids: CASSLGPIYERYF. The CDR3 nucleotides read TGTGCCAGCAGTTTAGGGCCGATCTACGAGCGGTACTTC.

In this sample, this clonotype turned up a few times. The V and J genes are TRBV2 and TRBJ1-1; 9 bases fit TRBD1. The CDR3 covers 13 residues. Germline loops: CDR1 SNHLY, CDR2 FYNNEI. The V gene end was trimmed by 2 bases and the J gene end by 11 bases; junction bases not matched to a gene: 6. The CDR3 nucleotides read TGTGCCAGCAGTGAATCGCCAGACAGGGGGGCTTTCTTT. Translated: CASSESPDRGAFF.

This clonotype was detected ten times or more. CDR3 in DNA: TGCAGTGCTAGAGAGGGGGGGCATCGGTATGGCTACACCTTC. Encoded protein: CSAREGGHRYGYTF. The chain joins TRBV20-1 to TRBJ1-2, with D tentatively TRBD1 (6 bases). Trimming cost V 0 bases and J 5 bases, with 13 bases left between them. This CDR3 is 14 amino acids long. CDR1 is DFQATT, CDR2 SNEGSKA, per germline (reference sequence).

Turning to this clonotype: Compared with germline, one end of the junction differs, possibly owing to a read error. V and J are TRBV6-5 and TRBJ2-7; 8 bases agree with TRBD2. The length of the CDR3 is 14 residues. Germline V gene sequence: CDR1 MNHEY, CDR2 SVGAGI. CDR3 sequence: CASSYSGTSGEQYF. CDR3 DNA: TGCGCCAGCAGTTATAGCGGGACATCTGGCGAGCAGTACTTC.

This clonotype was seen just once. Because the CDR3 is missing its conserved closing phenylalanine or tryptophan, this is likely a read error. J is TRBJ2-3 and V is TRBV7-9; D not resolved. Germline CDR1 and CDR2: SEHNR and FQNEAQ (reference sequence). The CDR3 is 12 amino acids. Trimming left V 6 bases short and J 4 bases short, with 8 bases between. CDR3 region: CASRYLADTQYL. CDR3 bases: TGTGCCAGCAGATACCTCGCAGATACGCAGTATCTT.

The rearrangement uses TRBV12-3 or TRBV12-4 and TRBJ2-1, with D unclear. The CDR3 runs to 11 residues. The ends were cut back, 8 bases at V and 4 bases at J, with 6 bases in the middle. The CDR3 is CASSEYNEQFF. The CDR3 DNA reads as TGTGCCAGCTCCGAATACAATGAGCAGTTCTTC.

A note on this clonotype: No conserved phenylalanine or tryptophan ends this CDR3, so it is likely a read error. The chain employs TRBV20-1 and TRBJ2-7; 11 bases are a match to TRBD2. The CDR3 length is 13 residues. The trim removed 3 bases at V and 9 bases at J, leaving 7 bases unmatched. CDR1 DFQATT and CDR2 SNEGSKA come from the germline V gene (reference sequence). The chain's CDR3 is CSARTSGTSGQYL. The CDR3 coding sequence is TGCAGTGCTAGGACTAGCGGGACCTCCGGGCAGTACCTC.

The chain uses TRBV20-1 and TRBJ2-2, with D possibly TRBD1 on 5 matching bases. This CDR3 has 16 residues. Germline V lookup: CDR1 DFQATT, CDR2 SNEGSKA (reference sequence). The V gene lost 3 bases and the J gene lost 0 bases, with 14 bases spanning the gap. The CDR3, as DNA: TGCAGTGCTAGGGGGCGCCTGCTCGCGAACACCGGGGAGCTGTTTTTT. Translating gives CSARGRLLANTGELFF.

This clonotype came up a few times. The CDR3, as DNA: TGTGCCAGCAGTCCAAACGGGGCACAAGAGACCCAGTACTTC. Amino acid sequence: CASSPNGAQETQYF. J is TRBJ2-5 and V is TRBV28; D possibly matches TRBD1 or TRBD2 (5 bases each). V was shortened by 5 bases and J by 2 bases, with 12 bases between the two germline ends. Per the germline V gene, CDR1 is MDHEN and CDR2 is SYDVKM. The CDR3 runs to 14 residues.

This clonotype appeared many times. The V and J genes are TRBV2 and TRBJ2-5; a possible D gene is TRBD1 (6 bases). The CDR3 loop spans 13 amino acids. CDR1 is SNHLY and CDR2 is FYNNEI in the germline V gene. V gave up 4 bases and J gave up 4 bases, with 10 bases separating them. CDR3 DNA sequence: TGTGCCAGCAGTGTCAGGGGTGCAGAGACCCAGTACTTC. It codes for CASSVRGAETQYF.

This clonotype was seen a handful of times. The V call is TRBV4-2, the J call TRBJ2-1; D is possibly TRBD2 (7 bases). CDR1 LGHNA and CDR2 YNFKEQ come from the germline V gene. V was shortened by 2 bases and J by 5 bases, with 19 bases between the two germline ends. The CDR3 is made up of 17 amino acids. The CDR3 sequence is CASSQLTGGSLNNEQFF. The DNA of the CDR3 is TGTGCCAGCAGCCAACTTACGGGGGGCTCCCTGAACAATGAGCAGTTCTTC.

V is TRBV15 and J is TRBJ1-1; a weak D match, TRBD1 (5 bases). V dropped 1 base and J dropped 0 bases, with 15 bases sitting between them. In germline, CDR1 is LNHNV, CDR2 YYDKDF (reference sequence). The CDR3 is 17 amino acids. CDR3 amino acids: CATSRGRVTFMNTEAFF. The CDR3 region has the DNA TGTGCCACCAGCAGAGGCAGGGTAACTTTCATGAACACTGAAGCTTTCTTT.

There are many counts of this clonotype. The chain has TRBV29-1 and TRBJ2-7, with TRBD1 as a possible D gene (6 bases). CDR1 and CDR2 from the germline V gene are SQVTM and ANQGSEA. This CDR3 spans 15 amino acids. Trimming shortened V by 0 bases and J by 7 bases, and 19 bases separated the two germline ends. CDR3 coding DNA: TGCAGCGTTGAAGATCGGGCCCAGGGGCCTGGGGAGCAGTACTTC. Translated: CSVEDRAQGPGEQYF.

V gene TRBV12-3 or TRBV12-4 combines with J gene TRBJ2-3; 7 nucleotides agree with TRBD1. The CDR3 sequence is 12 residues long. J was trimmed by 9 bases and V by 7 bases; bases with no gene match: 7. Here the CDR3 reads CASTLMTGTQYF. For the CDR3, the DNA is TGTGCCAGCACCCTGATGACAGGGACGCAGTATTTT.

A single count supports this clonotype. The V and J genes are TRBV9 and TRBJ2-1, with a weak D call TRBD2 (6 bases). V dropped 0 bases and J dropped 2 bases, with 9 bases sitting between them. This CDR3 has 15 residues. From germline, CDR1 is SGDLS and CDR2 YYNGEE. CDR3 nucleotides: TGTGCCAGCAGCGTAGTAGCTAGCGCCTACAATGAGCAGTTCTTC. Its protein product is CASSVVASAYNEQFF.

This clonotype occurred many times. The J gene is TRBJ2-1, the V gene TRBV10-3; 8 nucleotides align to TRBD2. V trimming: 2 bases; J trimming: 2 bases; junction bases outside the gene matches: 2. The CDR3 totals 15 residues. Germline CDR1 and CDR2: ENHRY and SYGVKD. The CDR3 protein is CAISESGSAYNEQFF. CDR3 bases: TGTGCCATCAGTGAGAGCGGGAGCGCCTACAATGAGCAGTTCTTC.

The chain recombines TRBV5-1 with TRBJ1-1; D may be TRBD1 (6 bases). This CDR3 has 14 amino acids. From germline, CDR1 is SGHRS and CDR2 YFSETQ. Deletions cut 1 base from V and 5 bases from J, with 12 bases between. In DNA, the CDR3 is TGCGCCAGCAGCTTGATACAGGGAAAGACTGAAGCTTTCTTT. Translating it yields CASSLIQGKTEAFF.

CDR3 amino acids: CASSVTVAYEQYF. Here the CDR3 DNA reads TGTGCCAGTAGTGTGACTGTCGCCTACGAGCAGTACTTC. The V call is TRBV19, the J call TRBJ2-7, with D unclear. The CDR3 has 13 amino acids. The V end lost 5 bases, the J end lost 2 bases, and 10 bases lay between the germline ends. The germline CDR1 and CDR2 sequences are LNHDA and SQIVND (reference sequence).

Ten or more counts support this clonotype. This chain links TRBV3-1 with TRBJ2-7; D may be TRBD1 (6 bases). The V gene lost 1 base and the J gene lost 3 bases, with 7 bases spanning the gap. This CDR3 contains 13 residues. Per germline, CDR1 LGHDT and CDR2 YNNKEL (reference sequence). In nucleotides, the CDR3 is TGTGCCAGCAGCCAAGTCAGGGGCTACGAGCAGTACTTC. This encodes CASSQVRGYEQYF.

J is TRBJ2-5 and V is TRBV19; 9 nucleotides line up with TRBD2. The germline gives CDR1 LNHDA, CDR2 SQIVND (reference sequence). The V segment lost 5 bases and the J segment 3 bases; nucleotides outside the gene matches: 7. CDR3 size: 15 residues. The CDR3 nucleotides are TGTGCCAGTAGTCTCTCTCTAGCGGGGAAAGAGACCCAGTACTTC. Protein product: CASSLSLAGKETQYF.